The T cell receptor beta chain described here comes from a study of response to subunit inactivated influenza vaccine. TCRdb recomputed calls from the RT-PCR reads with MiXCR, one row per CDR3 protein. The profile shows a few hundred thousand distinct CDR3 sequences, 14% of them singletons. Germline values: CDR1 SNHLY, CDR2 FYNNEI. The germline V and J ends were trimmed by 1 base and 2 bases, with 14 bases remaining between them. This CDR3 region has 16 residues. Study-level points and caveats: It was suggested by the authors that few new T cells are recruited by each seasonal influenza vaccination.

Details on this clonotype: What it recognizes is unknown.

This sample comprised PBMCs from blood, obtained 12 days after vaccination. The rearrangement joins TRBV2 to TRBJ2-5, with D perhaps matching TRBD1 (7 bases). The sequence was obtained from a man aged 50-60 years who received an inactivated influenza vaccine. CDR3 amino acids: CASSEGFRGTQETQYF. The CDR3 coding sequence is TGTGCCAGCAGTGAAGGGTTCAGGGGGACTCAAGAGACCCAGTACTTC.